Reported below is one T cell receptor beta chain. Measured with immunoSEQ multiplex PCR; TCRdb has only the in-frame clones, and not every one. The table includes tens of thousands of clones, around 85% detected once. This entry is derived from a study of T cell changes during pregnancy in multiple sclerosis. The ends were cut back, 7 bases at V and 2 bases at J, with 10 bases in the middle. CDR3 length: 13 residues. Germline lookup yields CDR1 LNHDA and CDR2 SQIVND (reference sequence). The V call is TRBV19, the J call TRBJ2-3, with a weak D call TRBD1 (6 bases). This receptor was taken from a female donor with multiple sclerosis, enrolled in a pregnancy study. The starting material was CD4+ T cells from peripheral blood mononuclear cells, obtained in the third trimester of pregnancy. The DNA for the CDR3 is TGTGCCAGTATTGGACAGAACACAGATACGCAGTATTTT. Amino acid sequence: CASIGQNTDTQYF.